One T cell receptor (beta chain) is described in this entry. Which antigen it targets is not known. No qualities accompany the bases; no much larger clone lies one base away. The library was produced with 5' RACE. Reads for this sample came from an Illumina HiSeq 2500. A second PCR of about 6 to 11 cycles was performed with a sample-barcoded 5' primer and a J-beta primer mix. Each TCR beta cDNA molecule received a unique molecular identifier from a template-switch 5' adaptor carrying 12 random nucleotides. At least 2.5 million CDR3-containing paired-end reads were obtained from each sample. First-strand cDNA synthesis was performed from all RNA using the Mint cDNA synthesis kit, with priming by a TRBC-specific oligonucleotide. Following uracil-DNA glycosylase treatment, all cDNA underwent a first 18-cycle PCR with the universal primers M1SS and BC2_uni_R. In the original analysis: Normalization of each sample was performed by random selection of 1 million high-quality reads, each carrying a distinct molecular identifier. Instead of being binned into consensus sequences, reads that shared molecular identifiers were thrown out. MiTCR, set to a Q25 quality threshold and the strictest error-elimination algorithm, was used for CDR3 identification, clonotype clustering and error correction. A nonparametric unseen species model using Euler transformation provided a lower-bound estimate of total TCR beta diversity. TCRdb redid the processing of the public reads, applying fastp at Q25 and MiXCR, and retained in-frame beta chains. Each entry merges the rows of one CDR3 protein and shows their most common DNA and genes. These V and J calls rely on TCRdb rather than the paper's analysis. Within this sample are approximately 580,000 distinct CDR3 sequences, with around 24% of them counted one time only. 8.5% to 9.5% of the sample comes from the top ten.

This sample was included in a study of blood T cells in healthy people across ages (dated by TCRdb to between 2014 and 2016). About the full investigation: In model experiments, template switching captured roughly one uniquely barcoded TCR beta cDNA molecule for every two T cells. Using deep sequencing normalized with unique cDNA molecular identifiers, the study measured how TCR beta repertoire diversity changes with age. Using the same blood draw, the study looked at two additional independent replicas of 1 million unique cDNA reads for two donors, one aged 18 to 29 and the other aged 80 or older. The donors were split into four age groups: young (average about 15 years), middle-aged (over 35), aged (roughly 68) and long-lived (roughly 77).

Systemically healthy Caucasian individuals from Russia, some 40 in total and aged roughly 6 to 95 years, were included as donors. Each donor gave ten milliliters of peripheral blood, drawn into EDTA-treated Vacutainer tubes. Ficoll-Paque density-gradient centrifugation was used to isolate PBMCs, with at least 6.5 million per sample. Trizol reagent was used to extract total RNA from the PBMCs, yielding at least 6 micrograms per sample. For every donor, an aliquot of PBMCs went through flow cytometry to measure the percentages of naive CD45RAhigh/CD27high T cells. Sequences LNHNV (CDR1) and YYDKDF (CDR2) are obtained from the germline V gene (reference sequence). For this chain, trimming is 5 bases at the V end and 2 bases at the J end, and the number of junction bases without a gene match is 7. From the cysteine up to the phenylalanine, the CDR3 has a length of 17 residues. The CDR3 DNA has 51 bases and is translated from base 1.

Broader findings and caveats from the paper: Estimates of total diversity based on one million sequenced T cells were regarded as lower bounds and as underestimates. Compared with the aged group, the long-lived group had more naive CD4+ T cells, fewer expanded clones and increased TCR diversity, suggesting age selection. As age increased, observed TCR beta diversity per million T cells dropped in a roughly linear way, and a significant reduction was already evident by age 40. A strong correlation was found between observed TCR beta diversity and the percentage of naive T cells measured by flow cytometry. Because the CMV infection status of the donors was unknown, age-related changes in expanded clonotypes may potentially have been confounded. Since profiling was done on bulk unsorted PBMCs, naive and antigen-experienced compartments could not be conclusively compared.

These data also featured in a second study, about T cells of mothers and their children. As that second paper reports: Nine systemically healthy Caucasian individuals, comprising three mothers and their six children, were included as donors. cDNA synthesis consumed the entire amount of extracted RNA, loaded at 1.5 ug RNA in each 15 ul reaction. In the second PCR, the M1S primer introduced both the sample barcodes and 2-4 random nucleotides. Each mother yielded over 8.5 million TCR beta CDR3 reads and each child some 3 million reads. Thymic selection shapes the output of TCR recombination in a similar way in related and unrelated pairs, and inherited differences have a minor effect. Related mother-child pairs always showed normalized repertoire overlap that was slightly higher than in unrelated mother-child pairs, though the difference was never significant. Persistent microchimeric T cell clones were not detected, at a sensitivity of approximately 93 clones per million clonotypes. Deep NGS was used in the study to compare the TCR beta repertoires of mothers and children and to look for features that separate related mother-child pairs from unrelated individuals. Mothers averaged about 40 +/- 4 years of age and children averaged around 10 +/- 4 years. After adapters were ligated using NEBNext reagents, the libraries underwent 100+100 nt paired-end sequencing on an Illumina HiSeq 2000. To prevent cross-contamination, the mother and child libraries were prepared one month apart and sequenced in separate runs. For each donor, somewhere between about 450,000 and 2,000,000 distinct TCR beta clonotypes were identified. Naive TCR beta clonotypes were estimated from low-frequency clonotypes matched to each donor's FACS-determined naive share, without sorting.

Sequenced sample: blood. The TCR sequence derives from a boy aged 5 to 17 in good health. The rearranged segments are TRBV15 and TRBJ2-1; TRBD2 fits 12 bases in the junction. The sequence in DNA is TGTGCCACCAGCGCGCGGACTAGCGGGGTGACCTACAATGAGCAGTTCTTC. Protein translation: CATSARTSGVTYNEQFF.